The present T cell receptor beta chain was sequenced within a study of blood T cell repertoires in COVID-19. Study overall: The analysed material was cDNA or gDNA that came from T cells, B-cell-depleted T cells, or PBMCs.

Individuals drawn from 24 US areas were about 18 to 95 years old. Donors were grouped by their self-reported clinical history. Per the original methods: Reference gene primer amplification yielded estimated nucleated cell counts. Generated by immunoSEQ multiplex PCR, the TCRdb table keeps only in-frame clones and is missing some. That table is the source of V, J and clone size, and D and trimming were worked out from the DNA. Of about 430,000 clones in the sample, roughly 88% were seen once. Germline values: CDR1 SGHDT, CDR2 YYEEEE. The CDR3 consists of 12 residues. Trimming removed 2 bases from V and 2 bases from J, with 4 bases in between.

The rearrangement joins TRBV5-6 to TRBJ1-1; D gene uncertain. This receptor was taken from a woman in her twenties or thirties with acute COVID-19. The sample comprised PBMCs or T cells enriched from blood (not recorded which). The CDR3 DNA sequence: TGTGCCAGCAGCTTAACTAACACTGAAGCTTTCTTT. Translated, it gives CASSLTNTEAFF.